This TCR beta chain was documented in a study of regulatory T cells in long-lasting Graves disease (dated by TCRdb to about 2021). Background on the whole study: Newly diagnosed Graves' disease patients had taken antithyroid drugs for less than 3 months. The study was registered as a clinical trial and conducted in China. This study used TCR sequencing and RNA sequencing of peripheral blood to compare persistent Graves' disease patients against newly diagnosed Graves' disease patients. A total of 35 or so samples were covered by TCR sequencing, comprising roughly 13 persistent and around 20 newly diagnosed Graves' disease patients. Study-wide conclusions, independent of this receptor: Lower TCR Shannon entropy and fewer highly expanded clones were observed in persistent Graves' disease patients than in newly diagnosed patients, which suggested clonal expansion. Persistent disease showed preferential use of TRBV28, TRBJ1-2 and TRBJ2-5, whereas newly diagnosed disease favored TRBV20-1 and TRBJ2-1. Only the TCR beta chain was sequenced and analyzed. More public clonotypes were shared among persistent patients (2,741) than among newly diagnosed patients (approximately 930). The authors acknowledged the small sample size as a limitation that may reduce accuracy. Peripheral blood alone was examined, since thyroid tissue, which constituted the primary lesion, could not be accessed.

Libraries were prepared through multiplex PCR. The sequencer was an Illumina HiSeq 4000. TCR beta libraries were built with iRepertoire HTBI primers and Arm-PCR amplification of CDR3 regions. Gel purification was performed on PCR products prior to sequencing. Processing in the source paper ran as follows. Gene usage analysis of CDR3 amino acid clonotypes relied on the 62 TRBV and more than twelve TRBJ segments identified across samples. Filtered high-quality paired reads were merged into contigs using COPE and FqMerger. Contigs were aligned with BLAST to IMGT TRBV, TRBD and TRBJ reference genes, and CDR3 was defined per IMGT. Any clonotype with a frequency above 0.1% was classified as a highly expanded clone. Shannon entropy was used to measure repertoire diversity, and the Gini coefficient was used to measure V-J evenness. A clonotype found in more than one individual was treated as public. TCRdb passed the public sequencing reads through fastp at Q25 and MiXCR, retaining productive beta sequences. Each CDR3 protein appears once, grouped with its most common genes and DNA. The V and J calls and clone size are TCRdb's, not the authors'. This sample lists 370,000 or so distinct CDR3 sequences; 15% to 20% were detected once. The ten largest clonotypes hold around 21% of the sample.

Comments on this clonotype: Its antigen remains undetermined. No much larger clonotype is one base removed from it; base qualities were not supplied.

Per the publication, the time point label means: newly diagnosed GD, antithyroid drugs for less than 3 months. For both TCR sequencing and RNA sequencing, RNA was extracted from PBMCs in TRIzol. Graves' disease was diagnosed according to American Thyroid Association guidelines. Patients were recruited from an endocrinology department in Xi'an, China. From each patient, approximately 9.9 milliliters of peripheral blood was collected into an EDTA anticoagulant tube. Ficoll Paque Plus density gradient separation was used to isolate PBMCs, and no additional T cell sorting was done. RNA quality was checked with an Agilent 2100 Bioanalyzer and agarose gel, and concentration with a NanoDrop 2000. Looking up the germline V gene (reference sequence) yields CDR1 LNHNV and CDR2 YYDKDF. Trimming takes 2 bases from V and 0 bases from J, and the germline ends sit 14 bases apart. From its cysteine to its phenylalanine, the CDR3 spans 17 amino acids. The entry retains the CDR3 DNA only, 51 bases that are in frame from base 1.

These sequences were also reported in another study, on T cells in Graves' hyperthyroidism and ophthalmopathy. Taken from the second paper: Stable Graves' hyperthyroidism was defined as no progression to ophthalmopathy during 18 months of follow-up. Hyperthyroidism patients were newly diagnosed, with disease duration under 2 months, and aged 18 to 65 years. Patients with uncontrolled infections, other autoimmune diseases, pregnancy or lactation were excluded. Diagnoses were based on clinical symptoms, serum thyroxine and TRAb, thyroid ultrasound and orbital computed tomography. For the first round of RT-PCR on the TCR CDR3, the HTBI primer set was used together with the Qiagen OneStep RT-PCR kit. Most expanded thyroid clonotypes (frequency above 0.001) were also detected in blood, suggesting blood repertoires may reflect thyroid immune responses. In cross-validation, a model built on a 13 V-J signature told ophthalmopathy apart from stable hyperthyroidism with about 90% sensitivity and about 81% specificity, and in testing the same model reached 80%/75%. In validation, progression to ophthalmopathy was predicted by the model with 70% to 71% sensitivity and 72.22% specificity, a median of around 6.5 months before onset. A discovery cohort of about 95 patients, 43 with Graves' ophthalmopathy and 55 to 65 with stable Graves' hyperthyroidism, was used to find distinguishing TCR V-J signatures. Prospective prediction of ophthalmopathy was tested in an independent validation cohort consisting of some 20 hyperthyroidism patients and 17 patients who later progressed to ophthalmopathy. The approximately 90 discovery patients were divided at random into training and test sets in a 7:3 ratio. The study also compared thyroid tissue and blood T-cell repertoires from a handful of Graves' hyperthyroidism patients. After sampling, hyperthyroidism patients received methimazole starting at 30 mg daily, and ophthalmopathy patients received high-dose intravenous methylprednisolone. Libraries were constructed in a second round of multiplex PCR, after which size selection and purification were carried out. The libraries were sequenced on an Illumina HiSeq2000 using paired-end 100 bp reads. Raw data were processed with SOAPnuke, discarding reads with adapters, uncalled bases, mean Phred below 15, or no exact constant-primer or identifier match. COPE v1.2.5 was used to merge high-quality paired reads, and clonotypes were defined as unique nucleotide sequences. MiTCR v1.1 was used to align the clonotypes against IMGT TRBV, TRBD and TRBJ reference segments. The analysis included only V-J combinations with a frequency above 0.0001, which together covered 99.2% of the repertoires. A TCS score was defined as the ratio of F50 (clonal expansion) to E x V (chaos), with BLOSUM62-based TCRdist applied between CDR3 peptides within each V-J. Welch's t-statistics and random forest reduced some 510 V-J features to 10 to 15, which were used in a naive Bayes classifier (R e1071). No statistical method was used to set the sample size in advance, and investigators knew the group allocation. The paper describes TCR Vbeta CDR3 sequencing of 120 to 150 peripheral blood samples, made up of about 40 ophthalmopathy patients, roughly 75 hyperthyroidism patients and approximately 17 progressor patients.

The receptor chain draws on TRBV15 and TRBJ1-3; 5 matching bases give a weak D call of TRBD1. Specimen: peripheral blood mononuclear cells (PBMCs), collected at new diagnosis, from a patient treated with antithyroid drugs. This TCR derives from a woman aged 18 to 35 with Graves disease. Donor details come from another sample of the same person, matched by shared clones. The CDR3 corresponds to CATSRNRDSLSGNTIYF. The DNA sequence follows: TGTGCCACCAGCAGAAACCGGGACTCCCTCTCTGGAAACACCATATATTTT.